This T cell receptor beta chain was profiled in a study of long-term antiretroviral therapy in people with HIV. Study findings and constraints: Even long-term ART left TRB diversity below transplant donor controls, despite gains.

A v3.0 immunoSEQ assay was performed at survey level. The data were produced by immunoSEQ multiplex PCR, yet TCRdb's version contains in-frame clones alone and is incomplete. This table has around 40,000 clones, roughly 93% appearing once. Worth noting for this clone: Its target is unknown.

Trimming removed 1 base at V and 0 bases at J, with 9 bases between. Germline CDR1 SGHVS, CDR2 FNYEAQ. The CDR3 consists of 16 residues. The receptor comes from a woman between 50 and 59 years old with HIV. This sample comprised unsorted PBMCs, obtained 4.1 years after starting antiretroviral therapy. This rearrangement joins TRBV7-6 to TRBJ2-2; the D gene is possibly TRBD2 (6 bases). In DNA, the CDR3 is TGTGCCAGCAGCTTAGGTGGGGGGTCGAACACCGGGGAGCTGTTTTTT. Translated, it gives CASSLGGGSNTGELFF.